These T cell receptor beta chains were read from a single sample in a study of blood T cell repertoires in COVID-19. Assay: immunoSEQ multiplex PCR; the TCRdb copy retains only in-frame clones and omits some. Of under 250,000 clones in the sample, 84% are singletons; the top ten hold 4%. Source material: peripheral blood. The receptors derive from a man aged 50 or older with acute or convalescent COVID-19. The CDR3 runs from the conserved cysteine through the conserved F or W.

j_gene | v_gene | CDR3aa
TRBJ2-5 | TRBV3-1/TRBV3-2 | CASSQGPTQETQYF
TRBJ2-3 | TRBV7-9 | CASSLGQGTDTQYF
TRBJ2-5 | TRBV5-1 | CASSPTDGEETQYF
TRBJ1-5 | TRBV12-2 | CASRLAGQGNQPQHF
TRBJ2-2 | TRBV7-7 | CASSPATGSGELFF
TRBJ2-7 | TRBV28 | CASSPAAGNSYEQYF
TRBJ2-7 | TRBV6-5 | CASRDSGGAHEQYF
TRBJ2-7 | TRBV7-9 | CASSLAPGTYEQYF
TRBJ1-3 | TRBV15 | CATSRAGLLQEDTIYF
TRBJ2-1 | TRBV11-3 | CASSLDTGGYYNEQFF
TRBJ1-2 | TRBV7-3 | CASSGGQRSGYTF
TRBJ2-2 | TRBV9 | CASSRGSGNTGELFF
TRBJ1-1 | TRBV4-1 | CASSQISRRQWVTEAFF
TRBJ2-1 | TRBV5-6 | CASSPQTGEQFF
TRBJ1-5 | TRBV28 | CASSWTGARPSNQPQHF
TRBJ2-3 | TRBV2 | CASRVSGSTDTQYF
TRBJ1-2 | TRBV27 | CASSLQGSYGYTF
TRBJ1-5 | TRBV19 | CASSIVEGASQPQHF
TRBJ2-1 | TRBV10-1 | CASSDRMDEQFF